This T cell receptor beta chain stems from a study of blood T cell repertoires in COVID-19. Study in general: T cells, B-cell-depleted T cells, or PBMCs supplied cDNA or gDNA.

As handled by the study authors: Reference gene primers were amplified, and this amplification served to estimate nucleated cell counts. Assay: immunoSEQ multiplex PCR; the TCRdb copy retains only in-frame clones and omits some. For V, J and clone size, that table is used; D and trimming come from the DNA. The sample lists approximately 240,000 clones, more than 60% seen once, with 3% to 4% in the top ten. CDR1 and CDR2 from the germline V gene are SGHTA and FQGNSA. This CDR3 is 14 amino acids long. V was pared by 5 bases and J by 10 bases, with 18 bases between. Material: peripheral blood. The chain employs TRBV7-2 and TRBJ2-1, with a weak D call TRBD2 (5 bases). The receptor's source is a woman between 35 and 50 years old with active or convalescent COVID-19. The DNA for the CDR3 is TGTGCCAGCAGCCCTAATGTACTAGTTGGCGAGCAGTTCTTC. It specifies CASSPNVLVGEQFF.